Presented here are 20 T cell receptor beta chains from one specimen sequenced in a study of cytomegalovirus exposure and HLA in healthy donors. The primer mix had 60 Vbeta and 13 Jbeta primers. Method: immunoSEQ multiplex PCR; TCRdb's copy keeps in-frame clones and lacks some. The sample totals roughly 100,000 clones. Material for sequencing was PBMCs. Source of these receptors: a man aged 45-65 years in good health and CMV-seropositive.

This chain connects TRBV7-2 to TRBJ2-1, with D perhaps TRBD2 (5 bases). CDR3 length equals 16 residues. Germline V CDR1 and CDR2: SGHTA, FQGNSA. Trimming removed 1 base at V and 3 bases at J, with 13 bases between. The CDR3 DNA reads TGTGCCAGCAGCTTAGAGAGGGCCCCCCGCTACAATGAGCAGTTCTTC. Amino acids: CASSLERAPRYNEQFF. Looking up the rest from reference TRBV7-2 and TRBJ2-1 gives the full variable domain: GAGVSQSPSNKVTEKGKDVELRCDPISGHTALYWYRQSLGQGLEFLIYFQGNSAPDKSGLPSDRFSAERTGGSVSTLTIQRTQQEDSAVYLCASSLERAPRYNEQFFGPGTRLTVL.

The rearrangement joins TRBV5-6 to TRBJ1-3; D uncertain. CDR1 SGHDT and CDR2 YYEEEE come from the germline V gene. The germline V and J ends were trimmed by 2 bases and 6 bases, with 12 bases remaining between them. The CDR3 has 14 amino acids. The CDR3 DNA is TGTGCCAGCAGCTTCGACACTTGGTCAAACACCATATATTTT. Protein sequence: CASSFDTWSNTIYF.

The chain has TRBV23-1 and TRBJ1-2, with TRBD1 as a possible D gene (5 bases). TRBV23-1 is reported as an ORF; its role is uncertain. The V end lost 11 bases, the J end lost 3 bases, and 31 bases lay between the germline ends. This CDR3 contains 18 residues. CDR3 nucleotide sequence: TGCGCCGCATTATCTCCGACGGCGGGACGAACCATGTACTATGGCTACACCTTC. Translated: CAALSPTAGRTMYYGYTF.

The rearrangement joins TRBV15 to TRBJ2-7; D possibly corresponds to TRBD1 (6 bases). This CDR3 region has 15 residues. Germline lookup yields CDR1 LNHNV and CDR2 YYDKDF (reference sequence). Trimming cost V 1 base and J 2 bases, with 12 bases left between them. This chain's CDR3 is CATSRVTGWTYEQYF. The DNA for the CDR3 is TGTGCCACCAGCAGAGTTACAGGGTGGACCTACGAGCAGTACTTC. Complete variable domain (other parts from reference TRBV15 and TRBJ2-7): DAMVIQNPRYQVTQFGKPVTLSCSQTLNHNVMYWYQQKSSQAPKLLFHYYDKDFNNEADTPDNFQSRRPNTSFCFLDIRSPGLGDTAMYLCATSRVTGWTYEQYFGPGTRLTVT.

V usage is TRBV28 and J usage is TRBJ1-2; D is uncertain. The CDR3 loop spans 14 amino acids. Germline lookup yields CDR1 MDHEN and CDR2 SYDVKM. Deletions cut 2 bases from V and 2 bases from J, with 9 bases between. This CDR3 is CASSLPGPNYGYTF. As DNA, the CDR3 is TGTGCCAGCAGTTTACCAGGCCCCAACTATGGCTACACCTTC.

The chain uses TRBV6-1 and TRBJ2-5; D might be TRBD1 (6 bases). Germline CDR1 MNHNS, CDR2 SASEGT. The V end lost 7 bases, the J end lost 1 base, and 10 bases lay between the germline ends. The CDR3 consists of 13 residues. CDR3 amino acids: CASKTGPQETQYF. DNA of the CDR3: TGTGCCAGCAAGACAGGACCCCAAGAGACCCAGTACTTC.

The gene calls are TRBV30 and TRBJ1-1; 7 positions match TRBD1. The CDR3 loop spans 12 amino acids. V gave up 8 bases and J gave up 3 bases; unmatched junction bases: 6. Germline lookup yields CDR1 GTSNPN and CDR2 SVGIG (reference sequence). CDR3 bases: TGTGCCGGGAACAGGGGACACACTGAAGCTTTCTTT. Translation: CAGNRGHTEAFF.

This chain uses TRBV4-2 with TRBJ2-1; 8 bases agree with TRBD2. The CDR3 sequence is 19 residues long. The J segment lost 0 bases and the V segment lost 0 bases, leaving 10 bases of the junction unmatched. Germline V gene data show CDR1 as LGHNA and CDR2 as YNFKEQ. CDR3 bases: TGTGCCAGCAGCCAAGATCACGACGGCGGGAGGAGCTCCTACAATGAGCAGTTCTTC. Translating it yields CASSQDHDGGRSSYNEQFF.

The genes are TRBV6-1 and TRBJ2-2; TRBD1 might be the D (5 bases). The CDR3 runs 14 residues. V was clipped by 6 bases and J by 0 bases, with 8 bases between them. Germline CDR1 reads MNHNS; CDR2 reads SASEGT. CDR3 nucleotides: TGTGCCAGCAGCCGGACACCGAACACCGGGGAGCTGTTTTTT. It encodes CASSRTPNTGELFF.

The J gene is TRBJ2-1, the V gene TRBV7-9; 10 nucleotides line up with TRBD2. Trimming removed 5 bases from V and 6 bases from J; junction bases left unmatched: 16. Germline CDR1 and CDR2: SEHNR and FQNEAQ (reference sequence). CDR3 length: 18 amino acids. CDR3 coding DNA: TGTGCCAGCAGCCCCCATCGTCCAACTAGCGGGATTGTCAATGAGCAGTTCTTC. Translated: CASSPHRPTSGIVNEQFF.

The chain combines TRBV2 with TRBJ2-7, with 12 bases aligning to TRBD2. The ends lost 4 bases at V and 6 bases at J; junction bases unmatched: 4. Germline CDR1 reads SNHLY; CDR2 reads FYNNEI. This CDR3 has 14 residues. The CDR3 reads CASSGLAGAFEQYF. The DNA for the CDR3 is TGTGCCAGCAGTGGACTAGCGGGAGCGTTCGAGCAGTACTTC.

Note on this clone: The sample contains more than one DNA sequence encoding this CDR3. V usage is TRBV18 and J usage is TRBJ2-7; D call uncertain. V was cut by 6 bases and J by 0 bases, with 12 bases left in between. Germline V gene lookup returns CDR1 KGHSH and CDR2 LQKENI. The CDR3 spans 14 residues. Written as DNA, the CDR3 is TGTGCCAGCTCCCCGGGTCAGAGCTCCTACGAGCAGTACTTC. Translating gives CASSPGQSSYEQYF.

The gene calls are TRBV11-1 and TRBJ2-5, with D possibly TRBD1 on 5 matching bases. The germline V and J ends were trimmed by 1 base and 0 bases, with 6 bases remaining between them. This CDR3 contains 14 residues. Germline V gives CDR1 SGHAT, CDR2 FQDESV (reference sequence). CDR3 loop: CASSLDRYQETQYF. CDR3 DNA sequence: TGTGCCAGCAGCTTAGACAGGTACCAAGAGACCCAGTACTTC.

The genes are TRBV28 and TRBJ2-1; 12 bases are a match to TRBD2. Germline V CDR1 and CDR2: MDHEN, SYDVKM. Trimming took 8 bases from V and 2 from J; bases not matched to a gene: 16. The length of the CDR3 is 19 residues. The CDR3 protein is CASSSGLAGLRSPYNEQFF. The CDR3 DNA is TGTGCCAGCTCGTCGGGACTAGCGGGTCTCAGGTCCCCCTACAATGAGCAGTTCTTC.

This chain uses TRBV5-1 with TRBJ1-2; D is uncertain. CDR1 is SGHRS and CDR2 is YFSETQ in the germline V gene. Deletions cut 4 bases from V and 2 bases from J, with 15 bases between. The CDR3 extends over 15 amino acids. The CDR3 loop reads CASSLSEGGNYGYTF. CDR3 DNA sequence: TGCGCCAGCAGCCTTTCGGAGGGAGGAAACTATGGCTACACCTTC.

This chain joins TRBV6-5 and TRBJ2-2; 7 bases are shared with TRBD2. V gave up 7 bases and J gave up 0 bases; unmatched junction bases: 5. The CDR3 extends over 15 amino acids. Germline V gives CDR1 MNHEY, CDR2 SVGAGI. The CDR3 region is CASNPLAPNTGELFF. For the CDR3, the DNA is TGTGCCAGCAACCCACTAGCGCCGAACACCGGGGAGCTGTTTTTT.

The V gene is TRBV5-1, the J gene TRBJ2-1; possibly TRBD1 for D (5 bases). Per the germline V gene, CDR1 is SGHRS and CDR2 is YFSETQ. The CDR3 spans 15 residues. The V end was cut by 0 bases, the J end by 5 bases, with 12 bases between. The CDR3 spells CASSLEPGQDNEQFF. CDR3 in DNA: TGCGCCAGCAGCTTGGAGCCAGGGCAGGACAATGAGCAGTTCTTC. The full variable domain, with the rest looked up from reference TRBV5-1 and TRBJ2-1, is KAGVTQTPRYLIKTRGQQVTLSCSPISGHRSVSWYQQTPGQGLQFLFEYFSETQRNKGNFPGRFSGRQFSNSRSEMNVSTLELGDSALYLCASSLEPGQDNEQFFGPGTRLTVL.

This sequence joins TRBV6-4 and TRBJ2-7, with TRBD2 identical over 8 bases. The CDR3 has 11 amino acids. CDR1 and CDR2 (germline): MRHNA, SNTAGT. Unmatched junction bases numbered 4, after V lost 8 bases and J lost 7 bases. CDR3 protein: CASDGRVEQYF. The DNA of the CDR3 is TGTGCCAGCGACGGGAGGGTTGAGCAGTACTTC.

This chain links TRBV14 with TRBJ1-2; D gene unclear. The germline CDR1 and CDR2 sequences are SGHDN and FVKESK. V was clipped by 0 bases and J by 1 base, with 3 bases between them. CDR3 length: 13 residues. The CDR3, as DNA: TGTGCCAGCAGCCAAGATCGTAACTATGGCTACACCTTC. This sequence encodes CASSQDRNYGYTF. The variable domain in full, with the rest retrieved from reference TRBV14 and TRBJ1-2, is EAGVTQFPSHSVIEKGQTVTLRCDPISGHDNLYWYRRVMGKEIKFLLHFVKESKQDESGMPNNRFLAERTGGTYSTLKVQPAELEDSGVYFCASSQDRNYGYTFGSGTRLTVV.

The chain is built from TRBV7-9 and TRBJ1-2, with TRBD1 as a possible D gene (6 bases). Germline V lookup: CDR1 SEHNR, CDR2 FQNEAQ (reference sequence). The CDR3 sequence is 13 residues long. The ends were cut back, 4 bases at V and 6 bases at J, with 12 bases in the middle. The CDR3: CASSSPQGDGYTF. Written as DNA, the CDR3 is TGTGCCAGCAGCTCACCACAGGGTGATGGCTACACCTTC. The whole variable domain, filled in from reference TRBV7-9 and TRBJ1-2, reads DTGVSQNPRHKITKRGQNVTFRCDPISEHNRLYWYRQTLGQGPEFLTYFQNEAQLEKSRLLSDRFSAERPKGSFSTLEIQRTEQGDSAMYLCASSSPQGDGYTFGSGTRLTVV.